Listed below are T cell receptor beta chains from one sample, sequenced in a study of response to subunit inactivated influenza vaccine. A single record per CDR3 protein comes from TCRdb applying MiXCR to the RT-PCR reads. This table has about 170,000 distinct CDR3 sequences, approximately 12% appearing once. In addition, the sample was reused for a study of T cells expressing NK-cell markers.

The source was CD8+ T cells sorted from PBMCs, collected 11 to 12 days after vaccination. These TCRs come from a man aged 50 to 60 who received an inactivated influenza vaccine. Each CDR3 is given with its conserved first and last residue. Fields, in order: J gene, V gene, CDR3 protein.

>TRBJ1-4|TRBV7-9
CASSYQGGNEKLFF
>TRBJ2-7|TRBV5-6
CASSSPGHIYEQYF
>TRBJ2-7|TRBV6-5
CASSSWRWAGGSYEQYF
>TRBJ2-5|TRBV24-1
CATSDTGQAQETQYF
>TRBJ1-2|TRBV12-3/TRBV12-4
CASSFWVDSFYGYTF
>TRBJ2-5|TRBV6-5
CASSYFYSAGEETQYF
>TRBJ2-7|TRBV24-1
CATGTGGSYEQYF
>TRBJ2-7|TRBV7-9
CASSSGTYIYEQYF
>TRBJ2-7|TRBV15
CATSRDSGPSYEQYF
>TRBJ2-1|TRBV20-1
CSARGLADFGNEQFF
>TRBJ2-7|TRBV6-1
CASSLTGTTDEQYF